This TCR beta chain was documented in a study of tumor and adjacent non-tumor tissue in lung cancer. Study as a whole: The cohort had around twelve adenocarcinoma, a couple of squamous cell and 1 small cell patients.

The CDR3 covers 12 residues. TCRbeta libraries were built with three rounds of nested PCR, modified from ARM-PCR. TCRdb passed the multiplex PCR reads through MiXCR, listing each CDR3 protein once. The table lists 85,000 or so distinct CDR3 sequences, roughly 77% of them singletons. The template was RNA from unsorted bulk tissue. More than 3 cm separated this lung sample from the edge of the tumor. Newly diagnosed lung cancer patients had thoracic surgery in China, August–late 2014, without prior chemotherapy. In regard to this clonotype: Its antigen remains unknown. The junction departs from germline at one end; a sequencing error may be responsible.

Regarding the study as a whole: Tumor TCR diversity, when higher, was linked to shorter survival. Significantly higher TCR diversity was found in tumor than normal lung.

This sequence joins TRBV12-3 or TRBV12-4 and TRBJ1-1; 7 positions agree with TRBD1. This receptor was obtained from a woman in her fifties or sixties with non-small cell lung cancer. Sample: distant non-tumor lung tissue. In DNA form, the CDR3 reads TGTGCCAGCAGTTTGGGGACAGTGGAAGCCTTCTTT. It yields the protein CASSLGTVEAFF.